These T cell receptor beta chains were read from a single sample in a study of shared clonotypes between healthy human individuals. The table came from immunoSEQ multiplex PCR; TCRdb's copy has only in-frame clones and leaves some out. The table has about 2.4 million clones, 80% to 95% seen once. The sequenced material came from naive CD4+ T cells from PBMCs. Every receptor here comes from a man aged 18 to 30 in good health. Some clones in this sample may be carry-over from other donors' samples. Each CDR3 is given with its conserved first and last residue. Fields, in order: CDR3 length, V gene, J gene, D gene, clone size, CDR3 protein, CDR3 DNA. The D gene is left open where the match is weak. Clone size appears in some rows only: once, few, many, or a class for an expanded clone.

>16|TRBV5-1|TRBJ2-2|TRBD1|.
CASSFQGVVNTGELFF
TGCGCCAGCAGCTTTCAGGGGGTGGTGAACACCGGGGAGCTGTTTTTT
>14|TRBV5-1|TRBJ2-7|.|.
CASTRTLPKDEQYF
TGCGCCAGCACCCGGACCTTACCCAAGGACGAGCAGTACTTC
>15|TRBV29-1|TRBJ2-5|TRBD2|.
CSVTLSRASGETQYF
TGCAGCGTTACACTTTCTCGAGCTAGCGGGGAGACCCAGTACTTC
>15|TRBV6-5|TRBJ2-4|.|.
CASSSLGKAKNIQYF
TGTGCCAGCTCCTCGTTAGGAAAAGCCAAAAACATTCAGTACTTC
>15|TRBV5-1|TRBJ1-1|.|.
CASSLSGSVGTEAFF
TGCGCCAGCAGCTTGTCCGGGAGCGTGGGCACTGAAGCTTTCTTT
>16|TRBV6-8|TRBJ2-7|TRBD2|.
CASNPGGTSRQSEQYF
TGTGCCAGCAACCCCGGTGGGACTAGCAGGCAGAGCGAGCAGTACTTC
>13|TRBV27|TRBJ1-2|.|.
CASSLRGVNSYTF
TGTGCCAGCAGTTTACGAGGAGTTAATAGCTACACCTTC
>15|TRBV19|TRBJ2-1|.|.
CASSIGPTFGNEQFF
TGTGCCAGTAGTATCGGTCCCACCTTCGGCAATGAGCAGTTCTTC
>15|TRBV15|TRBJ2-1|.|.
CATSTGALGGNEQFF
TGTGCCACCAGCACCGGGGCACTAGGTGGCAATGAGCAGTTCTTC
>14|TRBV5-4|TRBJ2-5|.|.
CASSLDRLQETQYF
TGTGCCAGCAGCTTGGACAGACTACAAGAGACCCAGTACTTC
>15|TRBV2|TRBJ2-2|.|once
CASAAIEANTGELFF
TGTGCCAGCGCCGCGATAGAGGCGAACACCGGGGAGCTGTTTTTT
>14|TRBV2|TRBJ2-7|TRBD1|.
CASSGTGNPYEQYF
TGTGCCAGCAGTGGGACAGGGAATCCCTACGAGCAGTACTTC
>14|TRBV6-6|TRBJ1-1|.|.
CASSYSFDPKNAFF
TGTGCCAGCAGTTACTCATTCGACCCGAAGAATGCTTTCTTT
>15|TRBV7-2|TRBJ2-7|.|.
CASSLGRGVSYEQYF
TGTGCCAGCAGCTTAGGTAGAGGGGTCTCCTACGAGCAGTACTTC